These 5 T cell receptor beta chains originate from one sample sequenced in a study of T cell repertoires in cytomegalovirus infection. MiXCR was run by TCRdb on the reads, yielding one entry per CDR3 protein. The sample carries about 320,000 distinct CDR3 sequences, over 7.5% recorded once. Sequenced material: PBMCs. These receptors originate from a human donor in good health (CMV status not recorded). Some clones in this sample may be carry-over from other donors' samples.

This clonotype was seen repeatedly, ten times or more. V and J are TRBV27 and TRBJ1-2; D is ambiguous. In germline, CDR1 is MNHEY, CDR2 SMNVEV (reference sequence). This CDR3 region has 13 residues. Trimming cost V 6 bases and J 2 bases, with 10 bases left between them. CDR3 DNA: TGTGCCAGCAGGCGGACCCTCAACTATGGCTACACCTTC. Translating gives CASRRTLNYGYTF.

In this sample, this clonotype turned up many times. The genes are TRBV6-1 and TRBJ2-7; no reliable D call. CDR1 MNHNS and CDR2 SASEGT come from the germline V gene. CDR3 size: 15 residues. The V end lost 6 bases, the J end lost 4 bases, and 19 bases lay between the germline ends. CDR3 DNA: TGTGCCAGCAGCACGTACTCTCTCCGATTATACGAGCAGTACTTC. Residues: CASSTYSLRLYEQYF.

As to this clonotype: Just one base apart from a much larger clone, this may be a read error. J is TRBJ2-2 and V is TRBV7-9; tentative D call: TRBD2 (5 bases). In germline, CDR1 is SEHNR, CDR2 FQNEAQ (reference sequence). V was cut by 1 base and J by 4 bases, with 10 bases left in between. The CDR3 extends over 15 amino acids. The CDR3 is CASSLGGRTTGELFF. CDR3 DNA: TGTGCCAGCAGCTTAGGAGGGCGGACCACCGGGGAGCTGTTTTTT.

This clonotype was recorded many times. This chain connects TRBV7-2 to TRBJ1-1; D remains unclear. V shed 1 base and J shed 5 bases, with 14 bases lying between them. There are 15 residues in the CDR3. Per the germline V gene, CDR1 is SGHTA and CDR2 is FQGNSA. This CDR3 reads CASSLGAGSRTEAFF. The CDR3 DNA sequence: TGTGCCAGCAGCTTAGGGGCCGGGTCCAGGACTGAAGCTTTCTTT.

This clonotype was detected many times. The chain has TRBV7-9 and TRBJ2-1; the D gene is possibly TRBD1 (8 bases). Germline CDR1 and CDR2: SEHNR and FQNEAQ (reference sequence). The CDR3 covers 20 residues. The V gene lost 5 bases and the J gene lost 0 bases, with 26 bases spanning the gap. CDR3 sequence (DNA): TGTGCCAGCAGCCTATACACCTACAGGGGGGGGAGTAGCTCCTACAATGAGCAGTTCTTC. Translated, it gives CASSLYTYRGGSSSYNEQFF.